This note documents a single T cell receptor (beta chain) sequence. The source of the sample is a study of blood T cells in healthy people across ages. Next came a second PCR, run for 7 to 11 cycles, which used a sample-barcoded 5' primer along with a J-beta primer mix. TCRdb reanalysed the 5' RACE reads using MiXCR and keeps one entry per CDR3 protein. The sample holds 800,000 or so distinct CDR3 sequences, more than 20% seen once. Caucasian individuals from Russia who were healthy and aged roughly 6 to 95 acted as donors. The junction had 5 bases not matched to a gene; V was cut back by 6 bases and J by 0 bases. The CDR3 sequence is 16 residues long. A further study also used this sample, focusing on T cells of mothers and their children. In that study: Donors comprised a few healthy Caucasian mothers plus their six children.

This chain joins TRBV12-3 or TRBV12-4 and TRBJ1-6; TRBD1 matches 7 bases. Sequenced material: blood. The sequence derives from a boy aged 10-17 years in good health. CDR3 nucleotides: TGTGCCAGCAGGCTACGACAGGGCTCCTATAATTCACCCCTCCACTTT. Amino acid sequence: CASRLRQGSYNSPLHF.